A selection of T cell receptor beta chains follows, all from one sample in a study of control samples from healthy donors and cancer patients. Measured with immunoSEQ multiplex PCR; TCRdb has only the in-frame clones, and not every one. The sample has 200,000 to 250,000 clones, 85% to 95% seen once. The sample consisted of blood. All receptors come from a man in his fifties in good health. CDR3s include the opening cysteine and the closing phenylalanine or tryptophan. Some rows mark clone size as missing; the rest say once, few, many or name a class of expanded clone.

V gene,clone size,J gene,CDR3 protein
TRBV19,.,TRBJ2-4,CASSRTSAKNIQYF
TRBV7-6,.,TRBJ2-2,CASSLKRGSNTGELFF
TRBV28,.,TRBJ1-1,CASSTTLRVEAFF
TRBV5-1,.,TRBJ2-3,CASSPKRGPYTDTQYF
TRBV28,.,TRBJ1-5,CASRLRRQDGIQPQHF
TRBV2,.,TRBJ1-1,CASRGTGTEAFF
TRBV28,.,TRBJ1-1,CASRLDGEAFF
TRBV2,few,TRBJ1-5,CASSEQGRSNQPQHF
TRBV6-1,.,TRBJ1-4,CASSERASQGKLFF
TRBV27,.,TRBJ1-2,CASSPSGGGRGGYTF
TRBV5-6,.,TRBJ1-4,CASTSGGRSEKLFF
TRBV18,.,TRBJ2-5,CASSPARGSQETQYF
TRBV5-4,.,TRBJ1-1,CASSLRGGSTEAFF
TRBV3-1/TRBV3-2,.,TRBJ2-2,CASTPGASNTGELFF
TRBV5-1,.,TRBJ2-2,CASSLEVPGELFF
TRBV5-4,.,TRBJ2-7,CASSLNIGDRGYYEQYF
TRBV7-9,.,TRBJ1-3,CASSLDTHYTIYF
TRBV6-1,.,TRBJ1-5,CASSEQGTGNQPQHF
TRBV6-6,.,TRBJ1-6,CASSRSGLGSNSPLHF
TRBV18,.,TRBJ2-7,CASSPSGSYEQYF
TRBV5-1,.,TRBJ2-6,CASSTGGLAGGLHPSGANVLTF
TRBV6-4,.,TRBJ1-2,CASSQGGFYGYTF
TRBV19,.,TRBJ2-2,CASRPLIGVNTGELFF
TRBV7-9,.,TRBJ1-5,CASSNTGARSNQPQHF
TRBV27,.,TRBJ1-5,CASSLRYSNQPQHF
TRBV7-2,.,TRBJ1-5,CASSFGRLGPQHF
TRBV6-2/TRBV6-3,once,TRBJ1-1,CASSYSSGITEAFF
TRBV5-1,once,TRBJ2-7,CASRGLHEQYF
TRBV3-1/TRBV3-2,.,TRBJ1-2,CASSVEANYGYTF
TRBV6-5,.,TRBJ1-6,CASVARLADSPLHF
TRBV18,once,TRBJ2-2,CASSPTLDGGDTGELFF